Shown below are 27 T cell receptor beta chains from a single sample sequenced in a study of cytomegalovirus exposure and HLA in healthy donors. It was with 60 Vbeta and 13 Jbeta primers that the PCR ran. Here immunoSEQ multiplex PCR was the method, and the copy in TCRdb shows in-frame clones only, minus some. The sample includes more than 85,000 clones, less than 85% of them seen just once. The sequenced sample was PBMCs. These receptors all come from a man aged 35-49 years in good health and CMV-seropositive.

The gene calls are TRBV5-1 and TRBJ2-6; possibly TRBD2 for D (5 bases). Germline V gene sequence: CDR1 SGHRS, CDR2 YFSETQ. This CDR3 comprises 13 residues. V shed 7 bases and J shed 0 bases, with 5 bases lying between them. The DNA for the CDR3 is TGCGCCAGCCGGGACTCTGGGGCCAACGTCCTGACTTTC. It yields the protein CASRDSGANVLTF.

The chain carries TRBV25-1 and TRBJ1-2; 11 nucleotides line up with TRBD1. The trim removed 5 bases at V and 6 bases at J, leaving 5 bases unmatched. The length of the CDR3 is 14 residues. From germline, CDR1 is MGHDK and CDR2 SYGVNS. Here the CDR3 reads CASSLGTGGNGYTF. The CDR3 nucleotides read TGTGCCAGCAGTCTAGGGACAGGGGGAAATGGCTACACCTTC.

The genes are TRBV9 and TRBJ1-1, with 9 bases matching TRBD1. CDR1 is SGDLS, CDR2 YYNGEE, per germline. V shed 4 bases and J 11 bases; nucleotides not matched to a gene: 12. The length of the CDR3 is 14 residues. CDR3 amino acids: CASSRTGAPRWAFF. Here the CDR3 DNA reads TGTGCCAGCAGCAGGACAGGGGCTCCGCGTTGGGCTTTCTTT.

This sequence joins TRBV11-2 and TRBJ2-5, with D unresolved. The J call is in doubt because the DNA end fits TRBJ2-7 better. This CDR3 comprises 11 residues. The V gene's germline CDR1 is SGHAT and CDR2 FQNNGV. The CDR3 nucleotides are TGTGCCAGCAGCTCCGACTACGAGCAGTACTTC. Encoded protein: CASSSDYEQYF.

This chain links TRBV5-6 with TRBJ1-4, with D uncertain. Germline CDR1 is SGHDT and CDR2 is YYEEEE. The length of the CDR3 is 17 residues. Deletions cut 3 bases from V and 0 bases from J, with 15 bases between. CDR3 loop: CASSSLSFGATNEKLFF. The CDR3 bases are TGTGCCAGCAGCTCTCTATCTTTCGGGGCAACTAATGAAAAACTGTTTTTT.

The sample holds one count of this clone. The V call is TRBV5-4, the J call TRBJ2-7, with D possibly matching TRBD1 (5 bases). V was cut by 4 bases and J by 3 bases, with 14 bases left in between. CDR1 and CDR2 from the germline V gene are SGHNT and YYREEE (reference sequence). This CDR3 has 14 residues. This CDR3 is CASSPAGIGYEQYF. CDR3 DNA: TGTGCCAGCAGCCCGGCAGGGATAGGCTACGAGCAGTACTTC.

V gene TRBV5-6 combines with J gene TRBJ1-1; D is uncertain. Trimming pared 3 bases from V and 4 bases from J, leaving 10 bases between. Germline V lookup: CDR1 SGHDT, CDR2 YYEEEE. CDR3 length: 13 amino acids. CDR3 amino acids: CASSYLRSTEAFF. For the CDR3, the DNA is TGTGCCAGCAGCTACCTCCGGAGCACTGAAGCTTTCTTT.

The chain recombines TRBV4-3 with TRBJ2-1, with D tentatively TRBD2 (5 bases). V was pared by 5 bases and J by 8 bases, with 13 bases between. The V gene's germline CDR1 is LGHNA and CDR2 YSLEER. This CDR3 has 13 amino acids. The CDR3 DNA sequence: TGCGCCAGCAGCAAGGGAGAGGGCTATGAGCAGTTCTTC. Translation: CASSKGEGYEQFF.

This sequence joins TRBV4-3 and TRBJ1-2; no firm D call. CDR1 is LGHNA and CDR2 is YSLEER in the germline V gene. Trimming took off 1 base at V and 5 bases at J, with 14 bases between the two ends. This CDR3 spans 15 amino acids. The CDR3 reads CASSQGPGERYGYTF. In DNA, the CDR3 is TGCGCCAGCAGCCAAGGACCCGGGGAAAGGTATGGCTACACCTTC.

The chain joins TRBV25-1 to TRBJ2-1; maybe TRBD2 (5 bases). Between the trimmed V and J ends, which lost 8 bases and 7 bases, there was a span of 9 bases. Germline V CDR1 and CDR2: MGHDK, SYGVNS. CDR3 size: 11 residues. The DNA for the CDR3 is TGTGCCAGCGGCCGGGGAAATGAGCAGTTCTTC. Amino acids: CASGRGNEQFF.

The rearrangement links TRBV29-1 to TRBJ2-3, with 13 nucleotides matching TRBD2. CDR1 is SQVTM and CDR2 is ANQGSEA in the germline V gene. With 2 bases clipped from V and 3 bases from J, the junction kept 5 bases outside the gene matches. This CDR3 is built from 16 residues. The CDR3 DNA sequence: TGCAGCGTTGAAAGAGGACTAGCGGGAGCGACAGATACGCAGTATTTT. It is translated as CSVERGLAGATDTQYF.

This chain links TRBV4-1 with TRBJ2-2, with TRBD2 as a possible D gene (6 bases). The CDR3 covers 15 residues. The germline V gene has CDR1 MGHRA and CDR2 YSYEKL. Trimming left V 1 base short and J 1 base short, with 7 bases between. The CDR3 DNA reads TGCGCCAGCAGCCAAGGAGCGGGGAACACCGGGGAGCTGTTTTTT. Translation gives CASSQGAGNTGELFF.

V and J are TRBV6-1 and TRBJ1-6, with D possibly matching TRBD1 (6 bases). This CDR3 is 15 amino acids long. Germline V gene sequence: CDR1 MNHNS, CDR2 SASEGT. The V and J ends lost 7 bases and 10 bases respectively, with 20 bases between them. CDR3 in amino acids: CASTLTGTSASPLHF. As DNA, the CDR3 is TGTGCCAGCACCCTCACAGGGACATCGGCGTCACCCCTCCACTTT.

V and J are TRBV7-8 and TRBJ2-1, with TRBD2 matching 13 bases. The CDR3 spans 16 residues. The V gene's germline CDR1 is SGHVS and CDR2 FQNEAQ. Trimming cost V 5 bases and J 11 bases; bases outside gene matches: 12. The CDR3 loop reads CASSERGAGTSGKQFF. The CDR3 nucleotides are TGTGCCAGCAGCGAGCGAGGAGCGGGGACTAGCGGGAAGCAGTTCTTC.

The rearrangement links TRBV20-1 to TRBJ1-1, with D perhaps matching TRBD1 (6 bases). Trimming stripped 5 bases from V and 8 bases from J, with 12 bases between. This CDR3 contains 11 residues. The germline CDR1 and CDR2 sequences are DFQATT and SNEGSKA (reference sequence). DNA of the CDR3: TGCAGTGCTTCGGACAGCGCAGAAGCTTTCTTT. Its protein product is CSASDSAEAFF.

The genes are TRBV5-6 and TRBJ1-1, with D possibly being TRBD1 (5 bases). The germline V gene encodes CDR1 SGHDT and CDR2 YYEEEE. The CDR3 sequence is 15 residues long. Trimming pared 0 bases from V and 1 base from J, leaving 10 bases between. CDR3 residues: CASSLGTGGNTEAFF. The CDR3 coding sequence is TGTGCCAGCAGCTTGGGCACCGGGGGGAACACTGAAGCTTTCTTT.

The V gene is TRBV5-1, the J gene TRBJ1-2; no clear D. Per germline, CDR1 SGHRS and CDR2 YFSETQ. The CDR3 covers 14 residues. V lost 5 bases, J lost 4 bases, and 15 bases lay in between. CDR3 coding DNA: TGCGCCAGCAGTTCCTCCGGGGAAGGCTATGGCTACACCTTC. It codes for CASSSSGEGYGYTF.

The V gene is TRBV10-2, the J gene TRBJ2-1; maybe TRBD1 (5 bases). V was cut by 8 bases and J by 7 bases, with 15 bases left in between. Germline V gives CDR1 WSHSY, CDR2 SAAADI. CDR3 size: 13 residues. CDR3 residues: CASWAGHLNEQFF. The CDR3 DNA reads TGCGCCAGCTGGGCAGGGCACCTGAATGAGCAGTTCTTC.

This clone has more than one count but fewer than ten. The CDR3 bases are TGTGCCAGCAGCCGGGGACTAGCGGGGGGGGAACAAGAGACCCAGTACTTC. Translation: CASSRGLAGGEQETQYF. This chain links TRBV5-4 with TRBJ2-5; 16 bases align to TRBD2. There are 17 residues in the CDR3. Germline V gives CDR1 SGHNT, CDR2 YYREEE (reference sequence). The V and J ends lost 4 bases and 2 bases, in that order; junction bases with no gene match: 5.

The chain uses TRBV2 and TRBJ2-6; no definite D call. The germline V and J ends were trimmed by 6 bases and 0 bases, with 6 bases remaining between them. Germline lookup yields CDR1 SNHLY and CDR2 FYNNEI. The CDR3 spans 14 residues. DNA for the CDR3: TGTGCCAGCAGCTTAAACTCTGGGGCCAACGTCCTGACTTTC. This codes for CASSLNSGANVLTF.

The V call is TRBV20-1, the J call TRBJ2-1, with D tentatively TRBD2 (6 bases). Germline V gene data show CDR1 as DFQATT and CDR2 as SNEGSKA (reference sequence). The germline V and J ends were trimmed by 6 bases and 8 bases, with 8 bases remaining between them. The CDR3 is made up of 10 amino acids. The CDR3 DNA sequence: TGCAGTGCCTGGGGGGATGAGCAGTTCTTC. Protein product: CSAWGDEQFF.

This clone was found a few times. The chain combines TRBV6-1 with TRBJ2-1; TRBD2 agrees at 7 bases. The CDR3 is 14 residues long. Germline V gene sequence: CDR1 MNHNS, CDR2 SASEGT. V was pared by 5 bases and J by 2 bases, with 3 bases of the junction left unmatched. Here the CDR3 reads CASSRSGTYNEQFF. CDR3 nucleotide sequence: TGTGCCAGCAGTCGAAGCGGGACCTACAATGAGCAGTTCTTC.

The V call is TRBV30, the J call TRBJ2-7, with 8 positions matching TRBD2. Germline V CDR1 and CDR2: GTSNPN, SVGIG (reference sequence). The CDR3 is 12 amino acids. V was pared by 2 bases and J by 7 bases, with 4 bases of the junction left unmatched. CDR3 sequence: CAWSIPGGEQYF. Here the CDR3 DNA reads TGTGCCTGGAGTATACCGGGAGGGGAGCAGTACTTC.

The chain uses TRBV27 and TRBJ2-1; TRBD2 agrees at 10 bases. The V and J ends lost 6 bases and 4 bases, in that order; junction bases with no gene match: 12. Germline CDR1 and CDR2: MNHEY and SMNVEV (reference sequence). CDR3 size: 17 residues. CDR3 amino acids: CASSTPRVAGGYNEQFF. CDR3 coding DNA: TGTGCCAGCAGCACCCCCCGGGTAGCGGGAGGATACAATGAGCAGTTCTTC.

This clone has only one observation. The chain uses TRBV6-5 and TRBJ1-6, with 8 bases matching TRBD1. The CDR3 loop spans 13 amino acids. CDR1 and CDR2 (germline): MNHEY, SVGAGI. The V gene end was trimmed by 6 bases and the J gene end by 7 bases; junction bases not matched to a gene: 2. CDR3 bases: TGTGCCAGCAGACAGGGGGTAAATTCACCCCTCCACTTT. As protein: CASRQGVNSPLHF.

V gene TRBV28 combines with J gene TRBJ2-7; D not certain. The germline gives CDR1 MDHEN, CDR2 SYDVKM. Trimming shortened V by 3 bases and J by 6 bases, and 9 bases separated the two germline ends. The CDR3 is made up of 12 amino acids. The CDR3 sequence: CASSFLRSEQYF. CDR3 DNA: TGTGCCAGCAGTTTCCTCAGGTCCGAGCAGTACTTC.

The rearrangement links TRBV5-5 to TRBJ1-2; the D gene is possibly TRBD1 (6 bases). Deletions cut 0 bases from V and 5 bases from J, with 8 bases between. Germline V gives CDR1 SGHKS, CDR2 YYEKEE (reference sequence). The CDR3 has 13 amino acids. CDR3 nucleotides: TGTGCCAGCAGCTTGGCCGGGACATATGGCTACACCTTC. It yields the protein CASSLAGTYGYTF. Variable domain in full (rest from reference TRBV5-5 and TRBJ1-2): DAGVTQSPTHLIKTRGQQVTLRCSPISGHKSVSWYQQVLGQGPQFIFQYYEKEERGRGNFPDRFSARQFPNYSSELNVNALLLGDSALYLCASSLAGTYGYTFGSGTRLTVV.